Shown below are 10 T cell receptor beta chains from a single sample sequenced in a study of cytomegalovirus exposure and HLA in healthy donors (dated by TCRdb to about 2017). Library prep was done by the immunoSEQ multiplex PCR assay. As stored in TCRdb, this immuneACCESS dataset retains in-frame rearrangements with V and J assigned. A fraction of the clones does not appear; measured against another copy, unresolved V genes explain less than half of the discrepancy, and the remainder lacks a known reason. This sample comprises about 180,000 clones, 85% of them detected only once. About 16% of the sample comes from the top ten. The sequenced sample was PBMCs. Receptors were obtained from a young man in good health and CMV-seropositive.

V is TRBV19 and J is TRBJ2-1, with 8 bases matching TRBD2. Trimming cost V 5 bases and J 9 bases; bases outside gene matches: 6. Germline CDR1 LNHDA, CDR2 SQIVND (reference sequence). This CDR3 comprises 13 residues. The CDR3 sequence: CASSFGGAGEQFF. The CDR3 DNA sequence: TGTGCCAGTAGTTTCGGGGGGGCCGGTGAGCAGTTCTTC.

The table lists this clone with a count of one. This chain joins TRBV28 and TRBJ2-7; unclear D gene. V dropped 5 bases and J dropped 2 bases, with 19 bases sitting between them. The CDR3 is made up of 16 amino acids. CDR1 and CDR2 (germline): MDHEN, SYDVKM. The CDR3 DNA sequence: TGTGCCAGCAGTCCTCTTCCCCACGCCCCTACCTACGAGCAGTACTTC. Protein product: CASSPLPHAPTYEQYF.

This CDR3 is CASRRGDEQYF. The CDR3, as DNA: TGTGCCAGCCGCCGCGGCGACGAGCAGTACTTC. The chain joins TRBV18 to TRBJ2-7; D gene ambiguous. This CDR3 is 11 amino acids long. CDR1 and CDR2 (germline): KGHSH, LQKENI. V lost 8 bases, J lost 5 bases, and 10 bases lay in between. Combining the CDR3 with reference TRBV18 and TRBJ2-7 gives the whole variable domain NAGVMQNPRHLVRRRGQEARLRCSPMKGHSHVYWYRQLPEEGLKFMVYLQKENIIDESGMPKERFSAEFPKEGPSILRIQQVVRGDSAAYFCASRRGDEQYFGPGTRLTVT.

The chain carries TRBV28 and TRBJ2-6; TRBD1 might be the D (6 bases). The CDR3 length is 17 residues. Germline values: CDR1 MDHEN, CDR2 SYDVKM. V was clipped by 6 bases and J by 4 bases, with 19 bases between them. As DNA, the CDR3 is TGTGCCAGCAGCCCCCTCGAGGGGACATCCGGGGCCAACGTCCTGACTTTC. Amino acids: CASSPLEGTSGANVLTF.

There are a few counts of this clone. The rearrangement joins TRBV2 to TRBJ1-2; TRBD1 matches 11 bases. CDR1 SNHLY and CDR2 FYNNEI come from the germline V gene. The junction had 9 bases not matched to a gene; V was cut back by 6 bases and J by 6 bases. The CDR3 length is 15 residues. CDR3 coding DNA: TGTGCCAGCAGCCCGGACAGGGGGCGCCGCAATGGCTACACCTTC. Translating it yields CASSPDRGRRNGYTF.

The V gene is TRBV6-6, the J gene TRBJ2-3; D is undetermined. Looked up from germline, CDR1 is MNHNY and CDR2 is SVGAGI (reference sequence). The V gene lost 4 bases and the J gene lost 4 bases, with 3 bases spanning the gap. The CDR3 totals 11 residues. The CDR3 is CASSFSDTQYF. In nucleotides, the CDR3 is TGTGCCAGCAGTTTCTCAGATACGCAGTATTTT.

This chain joins TRBV5-4 and TRBJ2-1; TRBD2 aligns across 14 bases. From germline, CDR1 is SGHNT and CDR2 YYREEE (reference sequence). This CDR3 has 16 residues. J gave up 0 bases and V 4 bases, and 0 bases lay outside the gene matches. Here the CDR3 DNA reads TGTGCCAGCAGCGGGACTAGCGGGAGCTCCTACAATGAGCAGTTCTTC. Its translation: CASSGTSGSSYNEQFF.

This rearrangement joins TRBV4-1 to TRBJ2-3, with 9 bases matching TRBD2. In germline, CDR1 is MGHRA, CDR2 YSYEKL. Unmatched junction bases numbered 8, after V lost 4 bases and J lost 3 bases. The length of the CDR3 is 16 residues. In DNA, the CDR3 is TGCGCCAGCAGCCTCTTTAGCGGGGGCGGTACAGATACGCAGTATTTT. Encoded protein: CASSLFSGGGTDTQYF.

The rearrangement joins TRBV6-1 to TRBJ2-2, with D maybe TRBD2 (7 bases). The CDR3 sequence is 17 residues long. The germline V gene encodes CDR1 MNHNS and CDR2 SASEGT. V was cut by 2 bases and J by 5 bases, with 18 bases left in between. CDR3 nucleotides: TGTGCCAGCAGTGAACGAGGGGGGGCTTGGAGGACCGGGGAGCTGTTTTTT. Its translation: CASSERGGAWRTGELFF.

The gene calls are TRBV5-1 and TRBJ2-2; TRBD2 aligns across 9 bases. Germline V lookup: CDR1 SGHRS, CDR2 YFSETQ. The J segment lost 0 bases and the V segment lost 6 bases, leaving 3 bases of the junction unmatched. The CDR3 is 15 residues long. CDR3 in amino acids: CASKGLATNTGELFF. The CDR3 DNA reads as TGCGCCAGCAAAGGACTAGCGACGAACACCGGGGAGCTGTTTTTT. Complete variable domain (other parts from reference TRBV5-1 and TRBJ2-2): KAGVTQTPRYLIKTRGQQVTLSCSPISGHRSVSWYQQTPGQGLQFLFEYFSETQRNKGNFPGRFSGRQFSNSRSEMNVSTLELGDSALYLCASKGLATNTGELFFGEGSRLTVL.